This entry lists 23 T cell receptor beta chains sequenced from one sample in a study of blood T cell repertoires in COVID-19. Assay: immunoSEQ multiplex PCR; the TCRdb copy retains only in-frame clones and omits some. The profile shows 45,000 to 55,000 clones, just over 85% of them singletons. The sequencing sample was made of peripheral blood. Source of these receptors: a man between 65 and 85 years old with active COVID-19.

A few counts support this clone. V gene TRBV14 combines with J gene TRBJ2-2; tentatively, D is TRBD2 (6 bases). Germline loops: CDR1 SGHDN, CDR2 FVKESK. With 0 bases removed from V and 6 bases from J, the gap between germline ends came to 11 bases. The CDR3 is made up of 15 amino acids. CDR3 nucleotide sequence: TGTGCCAGCAGCCAAGAATACGGAGGGCCCGGGGAGCTGTTTTTT. Residues: CASSQEYGGPGELFF.

This rearrangement joins TRBV6-2 or TRBV6-3 to TRBJ1-2; the D gene is possibly TRBD1 (5 bases). V was clipped by 6 bases and J by 5 bases, with 19 bases between them. Looked up from germline, CDR1 is MNHEY and CDR2 is SVGEGT. The CDR3 runs to 15 residues. In DNA form, the CDR3 reads TGTGCCAGCAGCAGAGGGGACTTCGGTGGGTATGGCTACACCTTC. It specifies CASSRGDFGGYGYTF.

This rearrangement joins TRBV6-5 to TRBJ1-2, with D unresolved. The ends were cut back, 2 bases at V and 4 bases at J, with 5 bases in the middle. The CDR3 is 12 amino acids. From germline, CDR1 is MNHEY and CDR2 SVGAGI. CDR3 protein: CASSYSFYGYTF. CDR3 DNA sequence: TGTGCCAGCAGTTACAGCTTCTATGGCTACACCTTC.

The genes are TRBV19 and TRBJ1-2; the D gene is possibly TRBD1 (6 bases). The CDR3 has 17 residues. V lost 3 bases and J lost 5, with 22 bases in between. The germline V gene encodes CDR1 LNHDA and CDR2 SQIVND (reference sequence). This CDR3 is CASSIPTGLGRKYGYTF. In DNA, the CDR3 is TGTGCCAGTAGTATTCCAACAGGGCTTGGGCGGAAATATGGCTACACCTTC.

V usage is TRBV19 and J usage is TRBJ2-1; 9 positions agree with TRBD1. After removal of 7 bases from V and 9 bases from J, the junction contained 4 bases not matched to a gene. The CDR3 runs 12 residues. Germline V gene lookup returns CDR1 LNHDA and CDR2 SQIVND (reference sequence). CDR3 loop: CASTTGGSEQFF. CDR3 bases: TGTGCCAGTACCACAGGGGGCTCTGAGCAGTTCTTC.

This clone was observed a handful of times. The chain couples TRBV7-6 to TRBJ2-2; 7 bases agree with TRBD2. Germline V gene sequence: CDR1 SGHVS, CDR2 FNYEAQ. V gave up 8 bases and J gave up 0 bases; unmatched junction bases: 6. CDR3 size: 15 residues. The CDR3 sequence is CASCTGRANTGELFF. DNA of the CDR3: TGTGCCAGCTGCACGGGGAGGGCGAACACCGGGGAGCTGTTTTTT.

This chain joins TRBV12-5 and TRBJ1-1; D call uncertain. CDR3 size: 12 residues. Trimming stripped 11 bases from V and 3 bases from J, with 13 bases between. CDR1 LGHNT and CDR2 FRNRAP come from the germline V gene. In DNA form, the CDR3 reads TGTGCTGTCGGTATTTTATACACTGAAGCTTTCTTT. It codes for CAVGILYTEAFF.

The V gene is TRBV4-3, the J gene TRBJ1-2; no reliable D call. CDR3 length: 14 residues. Germline-derived CDR1 and CDR2 are LGHNA and YSLEER. V lost 0 bases and J lost 8, with 13 bases in between. The CDR3 reads CASSQDLSMGGYTF. DNA of the CDR3: TGCGCCAGCAGCCAAGATCTCAGTATGGGCGGCTACACCTTC.

This chain joins TRBV5-6 and TRBJ1-3; the match to TRBD1 covers 8 bases. The CDR3 is 16 amino acids. Germline values: CDR1 SGHDT, CDR2 YYEEEE. J gave up 4 bases and V 4 bases, and 10 bases lay outside the gene matches. DNA for the CDR3: TGTGCCAGCAGCCCCACCCAGGGGGCGAGAGGAAACACCATATATTTT. The encoded protein is CASSPTQGARGNTIYF.

The V and J genes are TRBV30 and TRBJ1-1, with D possibly matching TRBD1 (5 bases). The CDR3 has 12 residues. Trimming shortened V by 5 bases and J by 8 bases, and 15 bases separated the two germline ends. CDR1 GTSNPN and CDR2 SVGIG come from the germline V gene (reference sequence). This chain's CDR3 is CAWDPQGWEAFF. The CDR3 DNA follows: TGTGCCTGGGACCCTCAGGGATGGGAAGCTTTCTTT. The entire variable domain, with the rest obtained from reference TRBV30 and TRBJ1-1, is as follows: SQTIHQWPATLVQPVGSPLSLECTVEGTSNPNLYWYRQAAGRGLQLLFYSVGIGQISSEVPQNLSASRPQDRQFILSSKKLLLSDSGFYLCAWDPQGWEAFFGQGTRLTVV.

The J gene is TRBJ1-5, the V gene TRBV27; 8 positions match TRBD1. Germline CDR1 is MNHEY and CDR2 is SMNVEV (reference sequence). The CDR3 extends over 14 amino acids. Trimming took 5 bases from V and 7 from J; bases not matched to a gene: 7. The CDR3 DNA reads TGTGCCAGCAGTCCAAGGACAGGGAGACAGCCCCAGCATTTT. It yields the protein CASSPRTGRQPQHF.

The gene calls are TRBV5-1 and TRBJ2-1; weak D call: TRBD2 (7 bases). CDR3 size: 16 residues. V lost 5 bases and J lost 9, with 24 bases in between. Per the germline V gene, CDR1 is SGHRS and CDR2 is YFSETQ. The chain's CDR3 is CASRRPRGGAPGEQFF. CDR3 nucleotide sequence: TGCGCCAGCAGGCGGCCAAGAGGGGGGGCCCCGGGTGAGCAGTTCTTC.

The genes are TRBV5-6 and TRBJ2-7; D is possibly TRBD1 (6 bases). The germline CDR1 and CDR2 sequences are SGHDT and YYEEEE. With 6 bases removed from V and 1 base from J, the gap between germline ends came to 14 bases. The CDR3 loop spans 14 amino acids. CDR3 region: CASTGATGSYEQYF. The CDR3 coding sequence is TGTGCCAGCACAGGGGCCACGGGGTCCTACGAGCAGTACTTC.

This rearrangement joins TRBV7-3 to TRBJ2-3, with 11 bases fitting TRBD2. Germline V gene data show CDR1 as SGHTA and CDR2 as FQGTGA. CDR3 size: 15 residues. The junction had 4 bases not matched to a gene; V was cut back by 0 bases and J by 8 bases. CDR3 DNA: TGTGCCAGCAGCTTAACTCGCCTAGCGGGGGGTACGCAGTATTTT. Residues: CASSLTRLAGGTQYF.

The sample holds one count of this clone. This chain connects TRBV12-5 to TRBJ2-7, with 7 bases matching TRBD1. The germline V gene has CDR1 LGHNT and CDR2 FRNRAP. With V trimmed by 6 bases and J by 0 bases, 8 bases remained unmatched. There are 15 residues in the CDR3. CDR3 loop: CASGPRQGFSYEQYF. CDR3 DNA: TGTGCTAGTGGCCCCCGACAGGGATTCTCCTACGAGCAGTACTTC.

V and J are TRBV18 and TRBJ1-2, with D possibly TRBD1 on 5 matching bases. In germline, CDR1 is KGHSH, CDR2 LQKENI. This CDR3 has 15 residues. The germline V and J ends were trimmed by 3 bases and 4 bases, with 15 bases remaining between them. In DNA, the CDR3 is TGTGCCAGCTCACCCCACAGGACCCCTGGCTATGGCTACACCTTC. Protein product: CASSPHRTPGYGYTF.

The rearrangement links TRBV27 to TRBJ1-2; TRBD1 matches 7 bases. Trimming took 6 bases from V and 5 from J; bases not matched to a gene: 15. The CDR3 length is 16 residues. The V gene's germline CDR1 is MNHEY and CDR2 SMNVEV (reference sequence). This CDR3 is CASSSDPTGSRYGYTF. In DNA, the CDR3 is TGTGCCAGCAGCTCAGACCCGACAGGGTCCCGTTATGGCTACACCTTC.

The rearrangement joins TRBV6-2 or TRBV6-3 to TRBJ2-4; TRBD1 aligns across 8 bases. Germline V lookup: CDR1 MNHEY, CDR2 SVGEGT. The CDR3 consists of 16 residues. V shed 5 bases, J shed 3 bases, and the junction held 9 bases outside the gene matches. The CDR3 DNA reads as TGTGCCAGCAGTCACGGACAGGGCCTCGGCAAAAACATTCAGTACTTC. Protein product: CASSHGQGLGKNIQYF.

V and J are TRBV9 and TRBJ2-7; D is perhaps TRBD1 (8 bases). CDR3 length equals 15 residues. Germline loops: CDR1 SGDLS, CDR2 YYNGEE. Between the trimmed V and J ends, which lost 4 bases and 2 bases, there was a span of 16 bases. The CDR3 DNA follows: TGTGCCAGCAGCTTGAGACAGGGGACTACCTACGAGCAGTACTTC. Protein sequence: CASSLRQGTTYEQYF.

The genes are TRBV5-4 and TRBJ2-5, with a possible D match to TRBD1 (5 bases). The CDR3 totals 14 residues. Trimming stripped 2 bases from V and 2 bases from J, with 10 bases between. The V gene's germline CDR1 is SGHNT and CDR2 YYREEE (reference sequence). The CDR3 nucleotides read TGTGCCAGCAGCTTAGGGGCTCAGCAAGAGACCCAGTACTTC. It translates to CASSLGAQQETQYF.

The chain uses TRBV3-1 (or the pseudogene TRBV3-2) and TRBJ2-1; the match to TRBD1 covers 8 bases. The CDR3 runs 15 residues. V was clipped by 4 bases and J by 2 bases; unmatched bases: 4. Germline loops: CDR1 LGHDT, CDR2 YNNKEL (reference sequence). CDR3 sequence (DNA): TGTGCCAGCAGCCGGACAGGGCCAGCCTACAATGAGCAGTTCTTC. Its protein product is CASSRTGPAYNEQFF.

The V call is TRBV9, the J call TRBJ1-2; 8 bases map to TRBD1. CDR3 length equals 15 residues. The J segment lost 8 bases and the V segment lost 0 bases, leaving 9 bases of the junction unmatched. Germline V gives CDR1 SGDLS, CDR2 YYNGEE. The CDR3 nucleotides are TGTGCCAGCAGCGTAGCGGACAGGGACTGGGACGGCTACACCTTC. It codes for CASSVADRDWDGYTF.

Regarding this clone: Distinct nucleotide sequences in the sample also encode this CDR3. The chain links TRBV5-1 to TRBJ1-2; D uncertain. Germline-derived CDR1 and CDR2 are SGHRS and YFSETQ. This CDR3 comprises 14 residues. The V gene lost 0 bases and the J gene lost 2 bases, with 8 bases spanning the gap. Written as DNA, the CDR3 is TGCGCCAGCAGCTTGGATCCCAGAAACTATGGCTACACCTTC. Translating gives CASSLDPRNYGYTF.